These 27 T cell receptor beta chains were sequenced from one sample in a study of cytomegalovirus exposure and HLA in healthy donors. The PCR contained 60 Vbeta and 13 Jbeta primers. Produced via immunoSEQ multiplex PCR; TCRdb's table is partial and in-frame only. The data contain 75,000 to 100,000 clones, roughly 8.2% of them singletons. The sample comprised PBMCs. The source is a man aged 50 to 60 in good health and CMV-seronegative.

The chain is built from TRBV5-1 and TRBJ2-3; 9 bases are shared with TRBD2. CDR3 length: 15 residues. Trimming at V came to 3 bases and at J to 5 bases, leaving 7 bases not matched to a gene. Germline V gene lookup returns CDR1 SGHRS and CDR2 YFSETQ. This CDR3 reads CASSSNGLARDTQYF. The CDR3 DNA reads as TGCGCCAGCAGCTCTAATGGACTAGCGAGAGATACGCAGTATTTT.

The CDR3 protein is CASSLVNEGGQFF. The CDR3, as DNA: TGTGCCAGCAGCTTAGTAAACGAGGGTGGGCAGTTCTTC. V usage is TRBV7-2 and J usage is TRBJ2-1; D is possibly TRBD2 (5 bases). The ends were cut back, 1 base at V and 12 bases at J, with 13 bases in the middle. This CDR3 contains 13 residues. The germline CDR1 and CDR2 sequences are SGHTA and FQGNSA.

The rearrangement links TRBV28 to TRBJ1-1; D is uncertain. The CDR3 length is 16 residues. CDR1 MDHEN and CDR2 SYDVKM come from the germline V gene. Trimming pared 7 bases from V and 0 bases from J, leaving 18 bases between. CDR3 residues: CASTASQGRMNTEAFF. The CDR3 bases are TGTGCCAGCACCGCGTCGCAAGGGAGGATGAACACTGAAGCTTTCTTT. Drawing the rest from reference TRBV28 and TRBJ1-1, the complete variable domain is DVKVTQSSRYLVKRTGEKVFLECVQDMDHENMFWYRQDPGLGLRLIYFSYDVKMKEKGDIPEGYSVSREKKERFSLILESASTNQTSMYLCASTASQGRMNTEAFFGQGTRLTVV.

This clone occurred a few times. V gene TRBV27 combines with J gene TRBJ1-1; TRBD1 matches at 10 bases. The CDR3 length is 15 residues. V was pared by 10 bases and J by 7 bases, with 15 bases of the junction left unmatched. The V gene's germline CDR1 is MNHEY and CDR2 SMNVEV (reference sequence). CDR3 amino acids: CANTTDRGLRIEAFF. CDR3 coding DNA: TGTGCCAACACAACCGACAGGGGGCTAAGGATTGAAGCTTTCTTT.

This clone was picked up a small number of times. The rearrangement uses TRBV27 and TRBJ2-7; TRBD1 matches at 11 bases. Germline V CDR1 and CDR2: MNHEY, SMNVEV (reference sequence). Trimming at V came to 5 bases and at J to 3 bases, leaving 9 bases not matched to a gene. There are 16 residues in the CDR3. The CDR3 DNA reads as TGTGCCAGCAGTCAGTCCGGGACAGGGGGAATCTACGAGCAGTACTTC. It yields the protein CASSQSGTGGIYEQYF.

The genes are TRBV7-6 and TRBJ1-1; 8 nucleotides align to TRBD1. Per germline, CDR1 SGHVS and CDR2 FNYEAQ. There are 15 residues in the CDR3. J lost 1 base, V lost 5 bases, and 6 bases had no gene match. The DNA of the CDR3 is TGTGCCAGCAGCATGACAGGGGAGGGGAACACTGAAGCTTTCTTT. Residues: CASSMTGEGNTEAFF.

This sequence joins TRBV13 and TRBJ2-3; the D is unclear. Germline CDR1 reads PRHDT; CDR2 reads FYEKMQ (reference sequence). CDR3 size: 13 residues. Trimming left V 1 base short and J 3 bases short, with 5 bases between. The CDR3 loop reads CASSLVSTDTQYF. The DNA for the CDR3 is TGTGCCAGCAGCTTAGTATCGACAGATACGCAGTATTTT. Using reference TRBV13 and TRBJ2-3 for the parts outside the CDR3, the full variable domain is AAGVIQSPRHLIKEKRETATLKCYPIPRHDTVYWYQQGPGQDPQFLISFYEKMQSDKGSIPDRFSAQQFSDYHSELNMSSLELGDSALYFCASSLVSTDTQYFGPGTRLTVL.

This clone has only a few counts. The rearrangement links TRBV12-5 to TRBJ1-1; TRBD1 matches 9 bases. Unmatched junction bases numbered 26, after V lost 7 bases and J lost 11 bases. The length of the CDR3 is 18 residues. Looked up from germline, CDR1 is LGHNT and CDR2 is FRNRAP. The CDR3 DNA reads TGTGCTAGTGCCTTGGGGACAGGGCTATCTCGAGGCAAACGATCGGCTTTCTTT. Translation gives CASALGTGLSRGKRSAFF.

This clone came up a few times. J is TRBJ1-4 and V is TRBV7-6, with 11 bases identical to TRBD1. The CDR3 is 14 amino acids. The trim removed 5 bases at V and 6 bases at J, leaving 2 bases unmatched. CDR1 and CDR2 from the germline V gene are SGHVS and FNYEAQ. CDR3 sequence: CASSRTGGDEKLFF. The CDR3 DNA reads as TGTGCCAGCAGCCGGACAGGGGGCGATGAAAAACTGTTTTTT.

V usage is TRBV7-4 and J usage is TRBJ2-1; 8 nucleotides align to TRBD1. Looked up from germline, CDR1 is SGHVT and CDR2 is SQSDAQ. The CDR3 has 15 amino acids. With V trimmed by 0 bases and J by 7 bases, 5 bases remained unmatched. CDR3 loop: CASSLAGQALNEQFF. The DNA of the CDR3 is TGTGCCAGCAGCTTAGCGGGACAGGCCCTTAATGAGCAGTTCTTC.

Only a few counts were recorded for this clone. The rearrangement uses TRBV5-1 and TRBJ2-5; 8 nucleotides line up with TRBD1. The CDR3 is 17 residues long. V gave up 0 bases and J gave up 4 bases; unmatched junction bases: 11. Germline-derived CDR1 and CDR2 are SGHRS and YFSETQ. The CDR3 nucleotides read TGCGCCAGCAGCTTGGGCCGACAGGGGATGGGCGGAGAGACCCAGTACTTC. Its protein product is CASSLGRQGMGGETQYF.

The chain carries TRBV4-3 and TRBJ2-7, with a possible D match to TRBD2 (6 bases). The end of the DNA is better explained by TRBJ2-1, so the J call may be wrong. CDR3 length: 16 amino acids. CDR1 is LGHNA and CDR2 is YSLEER in the germline V gene. CDR3 sequence reads: CASSQEGQGGYNEQFF. The CDR3 DNA reads as TGCGCCAGCAGCCAAGAAGGTCAGGGAGGCTACAATGAGCAGTTCTTC.

The rearrangement uses TRBV5-6 and TRBJ2-2; maybe TRBD2 (6 bases). CDR1 and CDR2 (germline): SGHDT, YYEEEE. V was trimmed by 2 bases and J by 5 bases, leaving 13 bases between them. The CDR3 is 15 amino acids. In DNA form, the CDR3 reads TGTGCCAGCAGCTTATTCGGGAGATGGACCGGGGAGCTGTTTTTT. This encodes CASSLFGRWTGELFF.

The chain is built from TRBV9 and TRBJ2-7, with 7 bases lining up with TRBD1. V shed 4 bases and J 1 base; nucleotides not matched to a gene: 8. The length of the CDR3 is 15 residues. The germline V gene has CDR1 SGDLS and CDR2 YYNGEE. CDR3 DNA sequence: TGTGCCAGCAGCCCTAGGGGGCCAAATTCCTACGAGCAGTACTTC. It encodes CASSPRGPNSYEQYF.

This clone was counted between two and nine times. V gene TRBV6-1 combines with J gene TRBJ1-1; 8 bases line up with TRBD1. Trimming removed 4 bases from V and 1 base from J; junction bases left unmatched: 8. Germline loops: CDR1 MNHNS, CDR2 SASEGT. This CDR3 spans 16 amino acids. This CDR3 reads CASSAGQAIGNTEAFF. CDR3 nucleotides: TGTGCCAGCAGTGCGGGACAGGCGATTGGGAACACTGAAGCTTTCTTT.

The V gene is TRBV18, the J gene TRBJ1-2, with 9 bases aligning to TRBD1. Unmatched junction bases numbered 8, after V lost 6 bases and J lost 3 bases. The CDR3 has 15 residues. Germline V gene data show CDR1 as KGHSH and CDR2 as LQKENI. In DNA, the CDR3 is TGTGCCAGCTCCCCAGGACAGGGGATGGACTATGGCTACACCTTC. It is translated as CASSPGQGMDYGYTF.

This clone was seen more than once but under ten times. The J gene is TRBJ2-3, the V gene TRBV19; no firm D call. Trimming stripped 5 bases from V and 4 bases from J, with 4 bases between. There are 11 residues in the CDR3. In germline, CDR1 is LNHDA, CDR2 SQIVND (reference sequence). The CDR3 region is CASSQADTQYF. For the CDR3, the DNA is TGTGCCAGTAGTCAGGCAGATACGCAGTATTTT.

This clone was seen a handful of times. The genes are TRBV6-1 and TRBJ2-4, with TRBD1 matching over 9 bases. The CDR3 covers 17 residues. Losses at the gene ends were 1 base for V and 8 bases for J; bases not matched to a gene: 12. Per the germline V gene, CDR1 is MNHNS and CDR2 is SASEGT. The CDR3 spells CASSEGVRDRVADIQYF. CDR3 in DNA: TGTGCCAGCAGTGAAGGGGTGAGGGACAGGGTCGCGGACATTCAGTACTTC.

There are a few counts of this clone. In DNA, the CDR3 is TGTGCCAGCAGAATGGGGCAGGTCATAACTAAGCAGTTCTTC. Translation gives CASRMGQVITKQFF. The V call is TRBV7-2, the J call TRBJ2-1; D might be TRBD1 (5 bases). Deletions cut 6 bases from V and 11 bases from J, with 20 bases between. The germline V gene has CDR1 SGHTA and CDR2 FQGNSA. This CDR3 has 14 residues.

CDR3 sequence: CASSFSRDRGREEKLFF. The DNA for the CDR3 is TGTGCCAGCAGCTTCTCCCGGGACAGGGGGCGAGAGGAAAAACTGTTTTTT. The rearrangement uses TRBV9 and TRBJ1-4, with 12 bases that match TRBD1. Germline V gives CDR1 SGDLS, CDR2 YYNGEE. Losses at the gene ends were 4 bases for V and 8 bases for J; bases not matched to a gene: 12. The CDR3 totals 17 residues.

This rearrangement joins TRBV5-1 to TRBJ2-2; 8 bases agree with TRBD2. The CDR3 loop spans 18 amino acids. Germline V gene lookup returns CDR1 SGHRS and CDR2 YFSETQ. V lost 4 bases and J lost 0; bases outside the gene matches: 11. In DNA form, the CDR3 reads TGCGCCAGCAGCGGCACTAGCGGAGGGTTCGCGAACACCGGGGAGCTGTTTTTT. Amino acids: CASSGTSGGFANTGELFF.

The rearrangement links TRBV6-1 to TRBJ2-3, with 9 positions matching TRBD2. From germline, CDR1 is MNHNS and CDR2 SASEGT. The CDR3 consists of 14 residues. The CDR3 region has the DNA TGTGCTGGCGGGGGGGCCACCCGCACAGATACGCAGTATTTT. Translated, it gives CAGGGATRTDTQYF.

The chain links TRBV7-6 to TRBJ2-3; TRBD2 matches 11 bases. Per the germline V gene, CDR1 is SGHVS and CDR2 is FNYEAQ. CDR3 size: 17 residues. J gave up 0 bases and V 2 bases, and 4 bases lay outside the gene matches. DNA of the CDR3: TGTGCCAGCAGCTTATTTCGACTAGCGGGAAGCACAGATACGCAGTATTTT. Amino acids: CASSLFRLAGSTDTQYF.

CDR3 in DNA: TGCGCCAGCAGGGTCGAGGAAGTGAACACTGAAGCTTTCTTT. Encoded protein: CASRVEEVNTEAFF. The V and J genes are TRBV5-1 and TRBJ1-1; D not resolved. Deletions cut 5 bases from V and 0 bases from J, with 11 bases between. CDR3 length: 14 residues. Germline CDR1 and CDR2: SGHRS and YFSETQ.

The rearrangement joins TRBV5-4 to TRBJ2-5, with no clear D. V lost 0 bases and J 4 bases, leaving 4 bases between the germline ends. This CDR3 has 12 residues. The V gene's germline CDR1 is SGHNT and CDR2 YYREEE (reference sequence). The CDR3 nucleotides are TGTGCCAGCAGCTTGGGAGTAGAGACCCAGTACTTC. Translated: CASSLGVETQYF.

V and J are TRBV7-9 and TRBJ2-3; D is ambiguous. Germline lookup yields CDR1 SEHNR and CDR2 FQNEAQ (reference sequence). V lost 3 bases and J lost 4, with 8 bases in between. CDR3 length: 13 amino acids. The CDR3 loop is CASSFIGSDTQYF. The DNA for the CDR3 is TGTGCCAGCAGCTTCATCGGGTCAGATACGCAGTATTTT. The full variable domain, its missing parts supplied by reference TRBV7-9 and TRBJ2-3, is DTGVSQNPRHKITKRGQNVTFRCDPISEHNRLYWYRQTLGQGPEFLTYFQNEAQLEKSRLLSDRFSAERPKGSFSTLEIQRTEQGDSAMYLCASSFIGSDTQYFGPGTRLTVL.

This clone has more than one count but fewer than ten. The CDR3, as DNA: TGTGCCACCAGCAGAGTGAGGGGACTCTACGAGCAGTACTTC. It translates to CATSRVRGLYEQYF. The rearrangement links TRBV15 to TRBJ2-7; a weak D match, TRBD2 (6 bases). Germline V gives CDR1 LNHNV, CDR2 YYDKDF (reference sequence). This CDR3 region has 14 residues. The V gene lost 1 base and the J gene lost 3 bases, with 10 bases spanning the gap.